Detailed here is one T cell receptor (beta chain). The sample originates from a study of Ad26.COV2.S vaccination and SARS-CoV-2 variants. Sequenced by immunoSEQ multiplex PCR; TCRdb stores in-frame clones only, minus some. Found here are some 480,000 clones, around 90% of them singletons; the top ten hold roughly 13%. The treatment denotes: about 20 received Ad26.COV2.S at low or high dose, single or two shots; 5 received placebo; per-sample allocation not given. Day 63 after the first vaccine or placebo injection was the time point for sampling. The sample came from a Boston adult aged 18-55 years. Specimen: peripheral blood, collected in a trial of Ad26.COV2.S vaccine versus placebo. This TCR came from a person aged 18-60 years who received the Ad26.COV2.S COVID-19 vaccine or a placebo.

CDR3 residues: CASSLGLDTYNEQFF. The CDR3 DNA reads TGTGCCAGCAGCCTGGGTCTGGATACCTACAATGAGCAGTTCTTC. The genes are TRBV5-4 and TRBJ2-1; no clear D. The V end lost 4 bases, the J end lost 2 bases, and 13 bases lay between the germline ends. CDR1 is SGHNT and CDR2 is YYREEE in the germline V gene (reference sequence). The CDR3 loop spans 15 amino acids.